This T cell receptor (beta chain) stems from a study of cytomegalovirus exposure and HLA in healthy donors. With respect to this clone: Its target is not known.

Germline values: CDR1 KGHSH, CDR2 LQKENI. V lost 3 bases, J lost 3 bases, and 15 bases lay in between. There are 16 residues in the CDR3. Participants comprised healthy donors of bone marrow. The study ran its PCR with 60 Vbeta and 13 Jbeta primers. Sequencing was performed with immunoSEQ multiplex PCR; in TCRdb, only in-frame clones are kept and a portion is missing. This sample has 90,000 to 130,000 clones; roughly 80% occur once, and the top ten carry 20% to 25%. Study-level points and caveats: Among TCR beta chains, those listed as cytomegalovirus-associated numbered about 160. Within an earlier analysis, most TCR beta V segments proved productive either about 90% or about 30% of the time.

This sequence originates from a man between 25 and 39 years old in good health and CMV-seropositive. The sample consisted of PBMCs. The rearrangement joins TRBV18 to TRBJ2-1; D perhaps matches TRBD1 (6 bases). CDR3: CASSPASRGLYNEQFF. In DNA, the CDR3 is TGTGCCAGCTCACCGGCGAGCAGGGGTCTCTACAATGAGCAGTTCTTC.